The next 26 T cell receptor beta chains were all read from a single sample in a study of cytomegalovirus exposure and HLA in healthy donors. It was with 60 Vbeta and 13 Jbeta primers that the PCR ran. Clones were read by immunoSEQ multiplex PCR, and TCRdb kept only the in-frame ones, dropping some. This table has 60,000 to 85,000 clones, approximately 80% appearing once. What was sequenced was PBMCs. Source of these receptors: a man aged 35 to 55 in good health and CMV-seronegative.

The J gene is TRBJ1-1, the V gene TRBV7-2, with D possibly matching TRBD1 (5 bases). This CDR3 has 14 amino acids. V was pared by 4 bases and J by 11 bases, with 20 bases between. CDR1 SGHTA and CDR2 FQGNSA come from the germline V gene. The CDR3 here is CASSSREAGVRAFF. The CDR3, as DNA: TGTGCCAGCAGCTCCCGTGAAGCGGGGGTGAGGGCTTTCTTT.

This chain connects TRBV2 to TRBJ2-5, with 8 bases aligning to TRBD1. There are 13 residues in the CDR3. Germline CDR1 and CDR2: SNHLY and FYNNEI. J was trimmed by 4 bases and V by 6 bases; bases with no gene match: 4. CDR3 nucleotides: TGTGCCAGCAGGGTGGGACAGGCAGAGACCCAGTACTTC. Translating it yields CASRVGQAETQYF.

The CDR3 reads CASSLDSRGSGYTF. The DNA of the CDR3 is TGTGCCAGCAGCTTAGATTCGCGGGGGTCTGGCTACACCTTC. The gene calls are TRBV11-2 and TRBJ1-2, with D possibly matching TRBD1 (5 bases). CDR1 SGHAT and CDR2 FQNNGV come from the germline V gene. CDR3 size: 14 residues. With 0 bases removed from V and 7 bases from J, the gap between germline ends came to 12 bases.

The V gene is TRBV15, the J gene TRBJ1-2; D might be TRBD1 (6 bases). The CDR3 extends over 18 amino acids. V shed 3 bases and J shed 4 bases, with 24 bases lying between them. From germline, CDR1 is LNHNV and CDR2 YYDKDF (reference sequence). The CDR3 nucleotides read TGTGCCACCAGCAGCCTCCGGGACACTTCTGGAATGGGCTATGGCTACACCTTC. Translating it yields CATSSLRDTSGMGYGYTF.

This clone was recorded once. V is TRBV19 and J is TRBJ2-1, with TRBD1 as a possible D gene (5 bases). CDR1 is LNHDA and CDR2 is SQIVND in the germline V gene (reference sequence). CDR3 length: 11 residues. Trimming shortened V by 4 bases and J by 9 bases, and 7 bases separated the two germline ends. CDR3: CASSSRAEQFF. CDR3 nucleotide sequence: TGTGCCAGTAGTAGCAGGGCTGAGCAGTTCTTC.

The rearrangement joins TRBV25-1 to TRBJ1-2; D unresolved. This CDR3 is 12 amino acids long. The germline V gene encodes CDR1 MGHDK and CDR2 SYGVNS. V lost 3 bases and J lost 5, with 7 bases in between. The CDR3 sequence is CASSDSRYGYTF. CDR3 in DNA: TGTGCCAGCAGTGATTCCCGTTATGGCTACACCTTC.

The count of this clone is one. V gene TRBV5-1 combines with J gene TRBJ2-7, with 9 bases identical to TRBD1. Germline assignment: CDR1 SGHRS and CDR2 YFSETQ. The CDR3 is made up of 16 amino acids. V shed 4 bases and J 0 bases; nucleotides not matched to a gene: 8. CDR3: CASSPTGGEGSYEQYF. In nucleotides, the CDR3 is TGCGCCAGCAGCCCCACAGGGGGCGAAGGCTCCTACGAGCAGTACTTC.

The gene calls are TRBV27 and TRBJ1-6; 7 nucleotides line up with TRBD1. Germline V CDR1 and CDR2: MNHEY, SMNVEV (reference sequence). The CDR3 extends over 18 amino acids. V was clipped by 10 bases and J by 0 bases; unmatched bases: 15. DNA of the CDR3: TGTGCCACCAAGTTTACTACAGGGGAAAGCTCCTATAATTCACCCCTCCACTTT. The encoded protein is CATKFTTGESSYNSPLHF.

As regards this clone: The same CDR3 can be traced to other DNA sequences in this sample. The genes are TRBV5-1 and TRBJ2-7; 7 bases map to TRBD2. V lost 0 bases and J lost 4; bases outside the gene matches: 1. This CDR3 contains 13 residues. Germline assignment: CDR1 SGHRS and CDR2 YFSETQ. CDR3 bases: TGCGCCAGCAGCTTGGGGGGGGGTTACGAGCAGTACTTC. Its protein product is CASSLGGGYEQYF.

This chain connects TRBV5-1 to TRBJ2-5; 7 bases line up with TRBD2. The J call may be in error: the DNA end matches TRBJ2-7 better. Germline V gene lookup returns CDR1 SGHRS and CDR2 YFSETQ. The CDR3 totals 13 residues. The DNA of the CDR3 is TGCGCCAGCATGATGGAAACGGGAGGCGAGCAGTACTTC. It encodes CASMMETGGEQYF.

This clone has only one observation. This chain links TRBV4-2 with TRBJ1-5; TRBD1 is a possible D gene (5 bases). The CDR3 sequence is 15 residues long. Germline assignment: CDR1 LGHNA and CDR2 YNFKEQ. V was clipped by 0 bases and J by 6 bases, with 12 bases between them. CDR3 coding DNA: TGTGCCAGCAGCCAAGACTGGGGGGGAACTCAGCCCCAGCATTTT. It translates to CASSQDWGGTQPQHF.

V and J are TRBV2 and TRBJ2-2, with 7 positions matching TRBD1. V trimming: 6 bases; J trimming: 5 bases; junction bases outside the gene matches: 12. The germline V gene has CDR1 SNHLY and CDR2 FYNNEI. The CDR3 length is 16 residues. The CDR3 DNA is TGTGCCAGCAGCGACAGGGTTAAGAGGGAAACCGGGGAGCTGTTTTTT. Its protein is CASSDRVKRETGELFF.

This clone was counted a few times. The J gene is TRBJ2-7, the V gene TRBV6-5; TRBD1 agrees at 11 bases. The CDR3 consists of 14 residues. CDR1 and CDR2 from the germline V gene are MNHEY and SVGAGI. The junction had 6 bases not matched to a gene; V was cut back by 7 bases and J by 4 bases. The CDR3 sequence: CASTPDRGQYEQYF. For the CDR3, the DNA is TGTGCCAGCACGCCGGACAGGGGGCAGTACGAGCAGTACTTC.

CDR3 coding DNA: TGTGCCAGCAGCTTGGGGTGGACAGGGCGTTCAAGGAGCAATCAGCCCCAGCATTTT. Protein: CASSLGWTGRSRSNQPQHF. The chain is built from TRBV5-6 and TRBJ1-5, with 8 positions matching TRBD1. The CDR3 is made up of 19 amino acids. Germline V lookup: CDR1 SGHDT, CDR2 YYEEEE. The junction had 12 bases not matched to a gene; V was cut back by 0 bases and J by 1 base.

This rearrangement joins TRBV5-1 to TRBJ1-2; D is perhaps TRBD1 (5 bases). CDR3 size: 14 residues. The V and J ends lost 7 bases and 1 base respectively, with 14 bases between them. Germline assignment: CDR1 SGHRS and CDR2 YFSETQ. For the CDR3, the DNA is TGCGCCAGCTTGGACACCGACTTTAACTATGGCTACACCTTC. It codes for CASLDTDFNYGYTF.

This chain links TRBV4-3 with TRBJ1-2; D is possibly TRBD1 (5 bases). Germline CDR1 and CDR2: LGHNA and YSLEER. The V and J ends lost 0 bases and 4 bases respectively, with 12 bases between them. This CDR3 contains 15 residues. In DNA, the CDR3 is TGCGCCAGCAGCCAAGATTGGGGGGACGGCTATGGCTACACCTTC. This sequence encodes CASSQDWGDGYGYTF.

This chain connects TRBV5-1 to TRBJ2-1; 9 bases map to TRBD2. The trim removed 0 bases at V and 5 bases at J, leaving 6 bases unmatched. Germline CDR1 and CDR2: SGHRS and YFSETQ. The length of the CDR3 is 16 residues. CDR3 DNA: TGCGCCAGCAGCTTGGCTAGCGGGGTACCCAACAATGAGCAGTTCTTC. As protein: CASSLASGVPNNEQFF.

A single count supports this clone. The CDR3 sequence is CAWSVREVKLFF. CDR3 DNA sequence: TGTGCCTGGAGCGTAAGGGAGGTCAAACTGTTTTTT. The chain uses TRBV30 and TRBJ1-4; D is ambiguous. The CDR3 length is 12 residues. The V and J ends lost 3 bases and 11 bases respectively, with 13 bases between them. Germline V gives CDR1 GTSNPN, CDR2 SVGIG (reference sequence).

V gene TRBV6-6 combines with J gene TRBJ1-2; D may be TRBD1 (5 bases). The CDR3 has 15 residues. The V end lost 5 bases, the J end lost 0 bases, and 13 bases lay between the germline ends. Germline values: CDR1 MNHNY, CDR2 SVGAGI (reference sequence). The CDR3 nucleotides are TGTGCCAGCAGTCCAACGACAGATTCTAACTATGGCTACACCTTC. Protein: CASSPTTDSNYGYTF.

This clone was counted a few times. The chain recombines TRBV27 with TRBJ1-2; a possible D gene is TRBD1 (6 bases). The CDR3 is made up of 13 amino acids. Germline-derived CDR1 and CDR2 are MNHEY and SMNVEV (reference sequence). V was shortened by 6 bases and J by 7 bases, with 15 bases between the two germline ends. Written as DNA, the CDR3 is TGTGCCAGCAGCATCGACAGGATGCTTGGCTACACCTTC. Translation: CASSIDRMLGYTF.

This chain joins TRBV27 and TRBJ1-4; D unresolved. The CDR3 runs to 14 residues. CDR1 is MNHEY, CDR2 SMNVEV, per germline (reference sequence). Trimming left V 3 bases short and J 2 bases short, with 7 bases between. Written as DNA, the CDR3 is TGTGCCAGCAGTTTGGCGGGGACTAATGAAAAACTGTTTTTT. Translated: CASSLAGTNEKLFF.

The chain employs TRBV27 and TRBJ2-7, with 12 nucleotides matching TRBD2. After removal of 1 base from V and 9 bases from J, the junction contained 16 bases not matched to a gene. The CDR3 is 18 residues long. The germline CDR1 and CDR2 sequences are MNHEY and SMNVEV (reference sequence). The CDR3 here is CASSLFSLAGGNPSGQYF. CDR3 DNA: TGTGCCAGCAGTTTATTTTCCCTAGCGGGGGGGAACCCATCGGGGCAGTACTTC.

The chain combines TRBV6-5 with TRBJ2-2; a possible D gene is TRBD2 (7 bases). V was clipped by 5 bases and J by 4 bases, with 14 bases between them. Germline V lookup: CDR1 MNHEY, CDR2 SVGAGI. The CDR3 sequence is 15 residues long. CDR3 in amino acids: CASSTRRGGTGELFF. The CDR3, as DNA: TGTGCCAGCAGTACCAGGAGGGGGGGCACCGGGGAGCTGTTTTTT.

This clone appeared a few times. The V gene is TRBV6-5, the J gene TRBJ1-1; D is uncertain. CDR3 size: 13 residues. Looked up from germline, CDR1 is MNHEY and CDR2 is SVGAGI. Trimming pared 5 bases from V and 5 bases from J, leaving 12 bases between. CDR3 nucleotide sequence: TGTGCCAGCAGTGAACGGGAGAGGACTGAAGCTTTCTTT. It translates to CASSERERTEAFF.

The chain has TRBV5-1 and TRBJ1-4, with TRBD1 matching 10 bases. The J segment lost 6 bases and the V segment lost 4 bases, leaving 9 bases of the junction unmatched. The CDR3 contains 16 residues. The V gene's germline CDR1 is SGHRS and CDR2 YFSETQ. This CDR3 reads CASSERGQGPYEKLFF. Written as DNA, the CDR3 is TGCGCCAGCAGCGAAAGGGGACAGGGGCCCTATGAAAAACTGTTTTTT.

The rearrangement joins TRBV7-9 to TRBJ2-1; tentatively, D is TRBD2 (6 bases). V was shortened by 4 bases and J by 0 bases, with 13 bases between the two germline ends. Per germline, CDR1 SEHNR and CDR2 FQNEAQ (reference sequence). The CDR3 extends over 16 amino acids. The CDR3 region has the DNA TGTGCCAGCAGCTCGGGCGGGGCCCTCTCCTACAATGAGCAGTTCTTC. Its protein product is CASSSGGALSYNEQFF.